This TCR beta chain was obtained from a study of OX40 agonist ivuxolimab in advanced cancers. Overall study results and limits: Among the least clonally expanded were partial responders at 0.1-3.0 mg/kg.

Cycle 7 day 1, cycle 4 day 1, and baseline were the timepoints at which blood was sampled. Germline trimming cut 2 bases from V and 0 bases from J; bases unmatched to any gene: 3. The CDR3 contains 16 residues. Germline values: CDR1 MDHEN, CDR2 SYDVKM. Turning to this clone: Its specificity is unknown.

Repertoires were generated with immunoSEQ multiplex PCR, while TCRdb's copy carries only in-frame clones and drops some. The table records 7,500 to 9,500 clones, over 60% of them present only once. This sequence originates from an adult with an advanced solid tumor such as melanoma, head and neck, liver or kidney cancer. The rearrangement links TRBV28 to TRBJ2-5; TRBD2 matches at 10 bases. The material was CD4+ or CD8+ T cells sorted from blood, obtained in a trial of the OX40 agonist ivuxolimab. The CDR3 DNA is TGTGCCAGCAGTTTAATCACTAGCGGGAACCAAGAGACCCAGTACTTC. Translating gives CASSLITSGNQETQYF.